The 11 T cell receptor beta chains given below trace back to one sample, sequenced in a study of control samples from healthy donors and cancer patients. Sequencing was performed with immunoSEQ multiplex PCR; in TCRdb, only in-frame clones are kept and a portion is missing. The profile shows around 120,000 clones, roughly 88% of them singletons. The sequenced material came from blood. These receptors came from a man aged 35-49 years in good health.

The table lists this clone with a count of one. This chain joins TRBV6-2 or TRBV6-3 and TRBJ2-7, with 12 bases that match TRBD2. With V trimmed by 6 bases and J by 2 bases, 5 bases remained unmatched. Germline V gene lookup returns CDR1 MNHEY and CDR2 SVGEGT. The CDR3 is 15 amino acids. This CDR3 is CASSSPSGGAYEQYF. The CDR3 DNA sequence: TGTGCCAGCAGCTCCCCTAGCGGGGGGGCCTACGAGCAGTACTTC.

The chain links TRBV3-1 (or the pseudogene TRBV3-2) to TRBJ2-7; no definite D call. The CDR3 is 11 residues long. The ends were cut back, 4 bases at V and 4 bases at J, with 5 bases in the middle. The germline CDR1 and CDR2 sequences are LGHDT and YNNKEL (reference sequence). CDR3 amino acids: CASSLRYEQYF. DNA for the CDR3: TGTGCCAGCAGCCTCCGATACGAGCAGTACTTC.

There are a few counts of this clone. The genes are TRBV3-1 (or the pseudogene TRBV3-2) and TRBJ1-4; no clear D gene. The V gene lost 2 bases and the J gene lost 7 bases, with 8 bases spanning the gap. Germline V gene lookup returns CDR1 LGHDT and CDR2 YNNKEL (reference sequence). The CDR3 is made up of 13 amino acids. This CDR3 is CASSQPGFEKLFF. CDR3 coding DNA: TGTGCCAGCAGCCAACCGGGATTTGAAAAACTGTTTTTT.

The V call is TRBV6-2 or TRBV6-3, the J call TRBJ1-5, with D perhaps TRBD1 (5 bases). CDR1 and CDR2 (germline): MNHEY, SVGEGT. CDR3 length equals 16 residues. Trimming shortened V by 0 bases and J by 4 bases, and 13 bases separated the two germline ends. The CDR3 loop is CASSYSRERLNQPQHF. CDR3 sequence (DNA): TGTGCCAGCAGTTACTCCAGGGAGCGGTTGAATCAGCCCCAGCATTTT.

This clone appeared a few times. The chain links TRBV30 to TRBJ1-2; the D gene is possibly TRBD1 (6 bases). CDR3 length: 13 residues. The ends were cut back, 0 bases at V and 4 bases at J, with 9 bases in the middle. Germline CDR1 and CDR2: GTSNPN and SVGIG (reference sequence). The CDR3 nucleotides are TGTGCCTGGAGTGTACAGGGATTCTATGGCTACACCTTC. Its translation is CAWSVQGFYGYTF.

The chain is built from TRBV24-1 and TRBJ2-1; D might be TRBD1 (6 bases). V shed 2 bases and J shed 0 bases, with 13 bases lying between them. Germline V gene lookup returns CDR1 KGHDR and CDR2 SFDVKD. The CDR3 covers 17 residues. CDR3 sequence reads: CATSDSQGKSSYNEQFF. In nucleotides, the CDR3 is TGTGCCACCAGTGATTCCCAGGGGAAGAGCTCCTACAATGAGCAGTTCTTC.

The chain uses TRBV3-1 (or the pseudogene TRBV3-2) and TRBJ1-3; D unclear. The CDR3 is 14 amino acids. V was cut by 2 bases and J by 0 bases, with 5 bases left in between. CDR1 and CDR2 from the germline V gene are LGHDT and YNNKEL (reference sequence). As DNA, the CDR3 is TGTGCCAGCAGCCAACAGAGCTCTGGAAACACCATATATTTT. It yields the protein CASSQQSSGNTIYF.

Only one count was recorded for this clone. J is TRBJ2-7 and V is TRBV5-1; D perhaps matches TRBD1 (5 bases). CDR3 length: 13 amino acids. Trimming stripped 0 bases from V and 13 bases from J, with 17 bases between. Germline CDR1 and CDR2: SGHRS and YFSETQ. CDR3 region: CASSLETRSGIYF. The CDR3 DNA is TGCGCCAGCAGCTTGGAAACGAGGTCAGGGATCTACTTC.

The V call is TRBV18, the J call TRBJ2-2; TRBD2 might be the D (7 bases). The V end was cut by 2 bases, the J end by 3 bases, with 13 bases between. The CDR3 has 16 amino acids. In germline, CDR1 is KGHSH, CDR2 LQKENI. CDR3 amino acids: CASSPWGGRHTGELFF. In DNA form, the CDR3 reads TGTGCCAGCTCACCATGGGGGGGCCGTCACACCGGGGAGCTGTTTTTT.

This chain connects TRBV2 to TRBJ2-7; 8 nucleotides agree with TRBD1. Germline V lookup: CDR1 SNHLY, CDR2 FYNNEI. The length of the CDR3 is 14 residues. V lost 4 bases and J lost 7; bases outside the gene matches: 9. CDR3 amino acids: CASSARQGLGEQYF. The CDR3 nucleotides read TGTGCCAGCAGTGCGCGACAGGGGTTGGGTGAGCAGTACTTC.

As concerns this clone: Other DNA variants within this sample encode the same CDR3. This chain connects TRBV10-3 to TRBJ1-5; D is undetermined. Germline-derived CDR1 and CDR2 are ENHRY and SYGVKD. Trimming shortened V by 3 bases and J by 3 bases, and 9 bases separated the two germline ends. The CDR3 sequence is 14 residues long. The CDR3 DNA reads as TGTGCCATCAGTGAATTGGGAGACAATCAGCCCCAGCATTTT. Amino acid sequence: CAISELGDNQPQHF.